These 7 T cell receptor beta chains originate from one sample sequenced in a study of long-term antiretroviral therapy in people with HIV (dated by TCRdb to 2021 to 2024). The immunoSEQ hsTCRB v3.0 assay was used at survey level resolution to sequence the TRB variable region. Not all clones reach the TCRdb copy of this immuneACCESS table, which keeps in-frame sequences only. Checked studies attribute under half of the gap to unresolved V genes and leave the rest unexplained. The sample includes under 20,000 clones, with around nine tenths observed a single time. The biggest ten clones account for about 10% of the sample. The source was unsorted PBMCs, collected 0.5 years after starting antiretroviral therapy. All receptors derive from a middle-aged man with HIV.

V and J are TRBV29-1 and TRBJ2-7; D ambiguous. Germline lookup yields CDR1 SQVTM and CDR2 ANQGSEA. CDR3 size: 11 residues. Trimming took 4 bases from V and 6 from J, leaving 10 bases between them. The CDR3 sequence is CSVGLTSEQYF. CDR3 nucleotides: TGCAGCGTTGGGTTAACCTCCGAGCAGTACTTC.

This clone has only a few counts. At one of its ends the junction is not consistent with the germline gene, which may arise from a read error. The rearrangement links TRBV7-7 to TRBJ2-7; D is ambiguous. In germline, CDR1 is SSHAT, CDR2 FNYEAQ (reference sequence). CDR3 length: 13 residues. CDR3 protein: CASSLSLADEQYF. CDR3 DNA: TGTGCTAGCAGCTTAAGTTTGGCAGACGAGCAGTACTTC.

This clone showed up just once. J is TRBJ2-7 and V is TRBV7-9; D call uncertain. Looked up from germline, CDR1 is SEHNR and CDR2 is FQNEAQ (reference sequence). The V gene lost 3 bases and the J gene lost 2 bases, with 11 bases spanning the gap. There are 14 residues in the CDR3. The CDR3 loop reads CASSFREKAYEQYF. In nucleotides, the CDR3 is TGTGCCAGCAGCTTTAGGGAAAAGGCCTACGAGCAGTACTTC.

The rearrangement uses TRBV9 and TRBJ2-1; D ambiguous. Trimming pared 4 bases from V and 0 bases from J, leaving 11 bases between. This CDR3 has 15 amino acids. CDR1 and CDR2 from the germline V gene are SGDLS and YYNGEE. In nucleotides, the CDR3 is TGTGCCAGCAGCCCTACCATTAGCTCCTACAATGAGCAGTTCTTC. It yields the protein CASSPTISSYNEQFF.

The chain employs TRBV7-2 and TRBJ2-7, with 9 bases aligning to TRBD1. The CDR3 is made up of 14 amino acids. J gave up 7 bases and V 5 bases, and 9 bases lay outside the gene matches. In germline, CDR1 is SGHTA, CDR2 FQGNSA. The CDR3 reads CASSPGTGTREQYF. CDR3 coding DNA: TGTGCCAGCAGCCCAGGGACAGGGACTCGGGAGCAGTACTTC.

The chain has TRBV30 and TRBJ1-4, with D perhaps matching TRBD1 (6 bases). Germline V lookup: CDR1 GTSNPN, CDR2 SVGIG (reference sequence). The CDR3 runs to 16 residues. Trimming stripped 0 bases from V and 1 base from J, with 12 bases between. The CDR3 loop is CAWSVGRGGTNEKLFF. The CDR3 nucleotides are TGTGCCTGGAGTGTCGGCAGGGGTGGAACTAATGAAAAACTGTTTTTT. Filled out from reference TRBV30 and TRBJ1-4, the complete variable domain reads SQTIHQWPATLVQPVGSPLSLECTVEGTSNPNLYWYRQAAGRGLQLLFYSVGIGQISSEVPQNLSASRPQDRQFILSSKKLLLSDSGFYLCAWSVGRGGTNEKLFFGSGTQLSVL.

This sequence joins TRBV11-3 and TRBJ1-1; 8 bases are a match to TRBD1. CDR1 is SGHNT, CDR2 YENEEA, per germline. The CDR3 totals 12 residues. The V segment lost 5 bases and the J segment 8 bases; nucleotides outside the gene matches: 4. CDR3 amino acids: CASSRGTGEAFF. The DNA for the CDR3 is TGTGCCAGCAGCCGAGGGACAGGCGAAGCTTTCTTT.